This TCR beta chain was observed in a study of cytomegalovirus exposure and HLA in healthy donors (dated by TCRdb to about 2017). Broadly, across the study: An earlier analysis of several hundred of the donors reported 250 to 300 Gb of sequence data and 90 million to 120 million unique TCR beta sequences obtained from roughly 170 million T cells. Roughly 310 gigabases of sequencing data and around 87 million unique TCR sequences were included in an early release covering roughly 600 HLA-typed donors. Of the roughly 390 genotyped donors, 70% to 90% were placed in the genetic ancestry cluster associated with self-reported Caucasian donors. The study aimed to test whether signatures of past pathogen exposure could be identified by cataloging public T cell receptors. Using immunosequencing, the study profiled T cell repertoires from fewer than 850 subjects and related those repertoires to cytomegalovirus serostatus. Besides the first cohort of 666 subjects, a separate validation cohort made up of 90 to 150 different subjects was used. High-throughput TCR immunosequencing, statistical association of individual TCRs with disease status, and machine learning were combined to predict cytomegalovirus infection status. In a later analysis, previously published TCR beta repertoires from 600 to 850 donors were re-analyzed and high-resolution HLA genotyping was added so that TCR occurrence patterns could be studied. Rather than drawing on any new phenotypic data, the later analysis identified candidate immune exposures from TCR beta sequences and the way those sequences occurred across donors. An earlier analysis of about 600 of the donors used high-throughput TCR beta sequencing to judge whether each TCR beta V gene segment behaved as functional or pseudogenic. Alongside the repertoire data, information on donor age, sex, ethnicity and CMV serostatus was compiled. A later genetic analysis used genome-wide SNP genotypes for about three fifths of the 666 donors, treating that subset as a discovery cohort. Every discovery cohort repertoire had been produced on one sequencing platform. Both class I and class II loci were covered by HLA typing, at four-digit resolution. The number of donors typed differed by locus, with about 629-630 for A, B, C, DRB1 and DQB1, around 500 for DQA1, approximately 570 for DPA1, and about 450 for DPB1. Because of strong linkage in the cohort, four to six DR-DQ haplotypes were treated as single units for association and clustering. Among several hundred genotyped donors of the cohort, an average of roughly 230,000 unique TCR beta nucleotide sequences was sequenced per donor, of which 15% to 20% were non-productive. Broad study findings and their caveats: Because counts were too low, seventeen rarely observed V segments, including chromosome 9 orphons, were left out of the earlier analysis of approximately 500 of the donors. The classifier was reported to diagnose cytomegalovirus status with high specificity and sensitivity in both the original cohort and the validation cohort. CMV serostatus was the only immune exposure information available for the cohort. Strong co-occurrence of HLA alleles, especially DR and DQ, made assigning TCR associations to individual alleles difficult. Linkage disequilibrium might explain the correlated functional status among segregating V segments, but an unknown experimental factor could not be excluded. A later analysis found that HLA-associated TCR beta chains were more clonally expanded and had lower generation probabilities than equally common non-associated chains. A further reported finding was that TCR beta sequences accurately predicted the HLA-A and HLA-B alleles for most subjects in the first cohort. In the study, roughly 160 TCR beta chains were listed as associated with cytomegalovirus. An earlier analysis of approximately 570 of the donors showed that most TCR beta V segments appeared in productive rearrangements either about 90% or about 30% of the time, which broadly matched IMGT annotations. Compared with the approximately 670-donor mean, donors in an Asian-associated ancestry cluster had fewer N-insertions in productive TCRs, according to a later genetic analysis. The presence/absence analyses assumed that sequencing depth was roughly uniform across donors, and that assumption may not be true. Most TCR sequences were observed very rarely across donors, whereas some public TCRs were present in many individuals. V-gene and J-gene trimming of TCR beta chains was associated with a missense DCLRE1C variant in a later genetic analysis, and the association was replicated in an independent cohort. A group of highly shared sequence variants was considered likely to be a technical artifact of the sequencing pipeline. It was suggested by the authors that the approach could potentially be generalized to other disease states and immunological phenotypes. A later analysis reported that several top co-occurrence clusters appeared linked to parvovirus B19, influenza, CMV and Epstein-Barr virus. Only TCR beta chains were sequenced in this cohort, and the absence of alpha or paired-chain data limited detectable features. According to a later analysis, TCR association rates differed among HLA loci, with DRB1 alleles showing the most associated TCRs and HLA-C alleles showing the fewest. According to a later analysis, most CMV-associated TCR beta chains appeared to be HLA-restricted, and the HLA associations seemed to be driven largely by CMV exposure. At a false discovery rate of 0.05, a later analysis linked fewer than 20,000 TCR beta sequences to specific HLA alleles. In vitro tests confirmed that three of the cytomegalovirus-associated TCR beta chains recognize cytomegalovirus antigens. HLA typing was unavailable for some donors at each locus, so association tests used only the typed subset.

A word on this clone: Its antigen is not yet known. Within one base of it there is no much larger clone, and no base qualities were kept.

The cohort consisted of 670 or so healthy bone marrow donors. At the time of sampling, all cohort members were nominally healthy, though unrecorded immune exposures were likely present. The donor tested CMV seronegative, placing the donor among the 350 or so seronegative members of the cohort. Every donor gave a peripheral blood sample, and the peripheral blood mononuclear cells from that sample were used for TCR beta sequencing. Genomic DNA extraction from the blood cell samples was performed with the Qiagen DNeasy Blood Extraction Kit. Library construction relied on the immunoSEQ multiplex PCR assay. The multiplex PCR relied on a mix of 60 forward primers for TCR Vbeta segments and 13 reverse primers for TCR Jbeta segments. The CDR3 region of rearranged TCR beta genes was amplified from genomic DNA by a multiplex PCR assay. On the Illumina HiSeq System, the amplified TCR beta libraries were sequenced as 87-base-pair reads. Per the original workflow: A later analysis counted 65 million to 90 million unique TCR beta chains across the 690 or so repertoires, and around 9.9 million of these chains were shared by at least two donors. A nearest-neighbor algorithm error-corrected the raw reads and collapsed the reads into unique sequences, merging closely related sequences to remove PCR and sequencing errors. CDR3 sequences were aligned to IMGT reference sequences to assign V, D and J gene segments. Each retained sequence needed at least a six-nucleotide match to both a V gene segment and a J gene segment. Rearrangements were called productive when the CDR3 lacked stop codons and stayed in frame with V and J; all others were non-productive. Following IMGT convention, CDR3 was defined as the stretch from the second conserved V-encoded cysteine to the conserved J-encoded phenylalanine. In an earlier analysis of roughly 610 of the donors, sequences lacking an unambiguous match to a single V gene segment were excluded. In an earlier analysis of approximately 500 of the donors, a V segment was called functional when productive rearrangements were above 56.7%, and segregating when the standard deviation between donors exceeded 5%. A statistical classification framework was built for diagnosing cytomegalovirus status from the catalog of TCR beta chain sequences. V and J gene assignment, in a later analysis, came from comparing TCR nucleotide sequences with IMGT/GENE-DB human TR gene sequences. In a later analysis, CDR3 sequences and most-parsimonious VDJ recombination scenarios were assigned using the TCRdist pipeline. A later analysis defined each TCR beta chain by its CDR3 amino acid sequence plus V-gene family, and excluded reads lacking a unique V-gene family. To address suspected cross-contamination and a sequencing artifact, a later analysis removed a few hundred highly shared, low-generation-probability nucleotide sequences. A later analysis calculated a clonal expansion index for each public chain from normalized within-repertoire ranks of inferred template counts. In a later analysis, generation probabilities were computed using a VDJ recombination model fitted to out-of-frame rearrangements, and the results were checked against IGoR. In a later analysis, hypergeometric tests were used to score TCR-TCR, TCR-HLA and TCR-CMV co-occurrence, with a repertoire-size bias correction applied to TCR pairs. In a later analysis, false discovery rates were estimated by permuting HLA or CMV assignments 20 times. In a later analysis, co-occurring TCRs were grouped using DBSCAN, and TCRdist sequence similarity was added for clustering within HLA-allele-positive subsets. Repertoires with fewer than 30,000 or more than 120,000 public chains were left out of co-occurrence clustering, as were four to six repertoires with anomalous nucleotide sharing. Here the immuneACCESS table is served through TCRdb, limited to in-frame sequences with V and J called. Missing clones are a known gap in these copies; in checked studies unresolved V genes cover under half, and the rest lacks a known reason. The V and J calls and clone size are taken from that table; D and trimming were inferred from the DNA. The sample data list about 86,000 clones, and over 70% of these were observed just once. The ten largest clones add up to more than 7% of the sample.

The receptor was derived from a man aged 55 to 70 in good health and CMV-seronegative. The sample taken for sequencing was PBMCs.

The CDR3 here reads CASGLGQGSSEQYF. At the DNA level, the sequence is TGTGCCAGCGGACTCGGACAGGGTTCTAGCGAGCAGTACTTC. This chain joins TRBV7-9 to TRBJ2-7; TRBD1 agrees with 8 junctional bases. Trimmed from V: 8 bases; trimmed from J: 6 bases; junction bases lacking a gene match: 12. According to the germline V gene (reference sequence), CDR1 reads SEHNR and CDR2 reads FQNEAQ. From the cysteine through the phenylalanine, the CDR3 covers 14 amino acids. The kept DNA is CDR3 alone, 42 bases in frame from the first base.